The 12 T cell receptor beta chains reported below all come from one sample, sequenced in a study of CD8+CD57+ T cells in acquired aplastic anemia. The authors sequenced patients whose flow cytometry had shown CD8+CD57+ cell expansion. Genomic DNA provided the template from which TCR beta VDJ and CDR3 profiles were obtained. In TCRdb, the reads were re-called with MiXCR into one record per CDR3 protein. The sample shows roughly 200,000 distinct CDR3 sequences, 65% of them seen only once. The sequenced sample consisted of sorted CD4+, CD8+, or CD8+CD57+ T cells (not recorded which) from PBMCs. These TCRs come from a human donor with aplastic anemia.

The CDR3 nucleotides are TGCGCCAGCAGCGAACTTCGGGGCAGAATCACAGATACGCAGTATTTT. Its translation: CASSELRGRITDTQYF. The rearrangement uses TRBV5-1 and TRBJ2-3; D may be TRBD1 or TRBD2 (5 bases each). V was cut by 4 bases and J by 2 bases, with 17 bases left in between. The CDR3 is made up of 16 amino acids. Germline CDR1 SGHRS, CDR2 YFSETQ.

A remark on this clonotype: Being one base from a much bigger clone, this may be a read error. The genes are TRBV6-5 and TRBJ2-1; D uncertain. This CDR3 region has 17 residues. Germline V gives CDR1 MNHEY, CDR2 SVGAGI. Written as DNA, the CDR3 is TGTGACAGCAGTCCCTCCCTCGGACCCTTCTCCTACAATGAGCAGTTCTTC. It yields the protein CDSSPSLGPFSYNEQFF.

The chain employs TRBV25-1 and TRBJ2-7, with 10 bases identical to TRBD1. This CDR3 is built from 14 residues. The germline gives CDR1 MGHDK, CDR2 SYGVNS. The ends lost 6 bases at V and 2 bases at J; junction bases unmatched: 4. CDR3 bases: TGTGCCAGCAGATATGGACAGGGGGCCTACGAGCAGTACTTC. It yields the protein CASRYGQGAYEQYF.

This chain connects TRBV5-1 to TRBJ2-7; a possible D gene is TRBD2 (7 bases). Trimming removed 3 bases at V and 3 bases at J, with 19 bases between. Germline CDR1 reads SGHRS; CDR2 reads YFSETQ. This CDR3 is built from 16 residues. The CDR3: CASSSMRGTTNYEQYF. The CDR3, as DNA: TGCGCCAGCAGCTCAATGCGGGGGACAACCAACTACGAGCAGTACTTC.

The V call is TRBV19, the J call TRBJ1-2, with 7 bases fitting TRBD1. The CDR3 extends over 11 amino acids. Germline assignment: CDR1 LNHDA and CDR2 SQIVND (reference sequence). The CDR3 is CGTRGSYGYTF. DNA of the CDR3: TGTGGAACCAGGGGGTCCTATGGCTACACCTTC.

The chain recombines TRBV2 with TRBJ2-3; D gene uncertain. The germline gives CDR1 SNHLY, CDR2 FYNNEI. V dropped 5 bases and J dropped 2 bases, with 11 bases sitting between them. CDR3 length equals 14 residues. CDR3 loop: CASSIAAVTDTQYF. The CDR3 bases are TGTGCCAGCAGTATTGCGGCCGTCACAGATACGCAGTATTTT.

The gene calls are TRBV20-1 and TRBJ2-2; tentative D call: TRBD1 (5 bases). The germline V and J ends were trimmed by 3 bases and 1 base, with 9 bases remaining between them. The CDR3 contains 14 residues. Germline V gene lookup returns CDR1 DFQATT and CDR2 SNEGSKA (reference sequence). The CDR3 protein is CSARRTGNTGELFF. The CDR3 DNA is TGCAGTGCTAGGCGCACAGGGAACACCGGGGAGCTGTTTTTT.

There are many counts of this clonotype. This rearrangement joins TRBV18 to TRBJ2-7, with a possible D match to TRBD1 (5 bases). The germline V gene has CDR1 KGHSH and CDR2 LQKENI. The CDR3 runs 15 residues. V dropped 3 bases and J dropped 0 bases, with 12 bases sitting between them. For the CDR3, the DNA is TGTGCCAGCTCACCTTTTCGAGACAGCTCCTACGAGCAGTACTTC. It translates to CASSPFRDSSYEQYF.

The chain employs TRBV10-3 and TRBJ1-2; D gene unclear. The CDR3 runs 15 residues. The ends were cut back, 0 bases at V and 0 bases at J, with 8 bases in the middle. Germline V gives CDR1 ENHRY, CDR2 SYGVKD. The CDR3 loop is CAISESMRANYGYTF. The CDR3 DNA reads as TGTGCCATCAGTGAGTCGATGCGAGCTAACTATGGCTACACCTTC.

The chain carries TRBV20-1 and TRBJ1-4, with unresolved D. The CDR3 spans 12 residues. The ends were cut back, 3 bases at V and 8 bases at J, with 10 bases in the middle. Germline CDR1 DFQATT, CDR2 SNEGSKA (reference sequence). Here the CDR3 reads CSAREQYEKLFF. DNA of the CDR3: TGCAGTGCTAGGGAGCAATACGAAAAACTGTTTTTT.

This clonotype was seen more than once but under ten times. V usage is TRBV24-1 and J usage is TRBJ2-5; D may be TRBD2 (5 bases). The CDR3 runs 16 residues. Germline V gene data show CDR1 as KGHDR and CDR2 as SFDVKD. Trimming pared 1 base from V and 2 bases from J, leaving 13 bases between. The CDR3 DNA sequence: TGTGCCACCAGTGATTTCTACACGAGGGAGCAAGAGACCCAGTACTTC. It encodes CATSDFYTREQETQYF.

J is TRBJ1-5 and V is TRBV20-1, with 9 positions matching TRBD1. Looked up from germline, CDR1 is DFQATT and CDR2 is SNEGSKA (reference sequence). V shed 6 bases and J 4 bases; nucleotides not matched to a gene: 7. The CDR3 sequence is 14 residues long. The CDR3 DNA reads TGCAGTGCAACGGACAGGGGAGGAAATCAGCCCCAGCATTTT. As protein: CSATDRGGNQPQHF.